Listed here are 11 T cell receptor beta chains from one sample, sequenced in a study of spatial heterogeneity in lung cancer. TCRdb re-called the 5' RACE reads with MiXCR, one entry per CDR3 protein. The profile shows some 110,000 distinct CDR3 sequences, 12% of them singletons. Time point noted: blood at routine non-recurrence follow-up after resection. Unsorted whole RNA of tumor, nontumor lung or frozen PBMC was sequenced. The source material was PBMCs, sampled at follow-up. These receptors were taken from a male donor with early-stage non-small cell lung cancer.

This chain uses TRBV4-1 with TRBJ1-2; D is uncertain. V lost 0 bases, J lost 6 bases, and 11 bases lay in between. This CDR3 is 14 amino acids long. Germline V CDR1 and CDR2: MGHRA, YSYEKL. The CDR3 DNA sequence: TGCGCCAGCAGCCAAGAGATCCAGAAGGATGGCTACACCTTC. This gives the protein CASSQEIQKDGYTF.

This clonotype was observed at least ten times. The chain has TRBV7-2 and TRBJ2-5; the match to TRBD1 covers 8 bases. The V segment lost 5 bases and the J segment 7 bases; nucleotides outside the gene matches: 9. This CDR3 is built from 14 residues. Germline V gives CDR1 SGHTA, CDR2 FQGNSA. The CDR3 DNA reads as TGTGCCAGCAGCCCTGGCACAGGGGGTAGGACCCAGTACTTC. Its translation is CASSPGTGGRTQYF.

The rearrangement uses TRBV5-4 and TRBJ2-1; 8 bases agree with TRBD2. V gave up 0 bases and J gave up 2 bases; unmatched junction bases: 4. The germline V gene has CDR1 SGHNT and CDR2 YYREEE (reference sequence). CDR3 size: 16 residues. CDR3 nucleotides: TGTGCCAGCAGCTTGGGCGCTAGCGGGCCCTACAATGAGCAGTTCTTC. The encoded protein is CASSLGASGPYNEQFF.

The table lists this clonotype with many counts. The rearrangement uses TRBV12-3 or TRBV12-4 and TRBJ1-1; 8 nucleotides match TRBD1. This CDR3 is built from 16 residues. Trimming at V came to 6 bases and at J to 1 base, leaving 10 bases not matched to a gene. The CDR3 here is CASSYSGGARNTEAFF. Written as DNA, the CDR3 is TGTGCCAGCAGCTACTCAGGGGGCGCGAGGAACACTGAAGCTTTCTTT.

This clonotype was seen only a few times. J is TRBJ2-7 and V is TRBV20-1; maybe TRBD1 (5 bases). This CDR3 spans 12 amino acids. The V and J ends lost 6 bases and 0 bases respectively, with 9 bases between them. Looked up from germline, CDR1 is DFQATT and CDR2 is SNEGSKA (reference sequence). The CDR3 spells CSAPTVSYEQYF. In DNA, the CDR3 is TGCAGTGCGCCGACAGTCTCCTACGAGCAGTACTTC.

V is TRBV7-2 and J is TRBJ2-3, with TRBD2 identical over 10 bases. This CDR3 region has 17 residues. V dropped 5 bases and J dropped 0; count of bases not matched to a gene: 8. Germline V gives CDR1 SGHTA, CDR2 FQGNSA. The CDR3 here is CASSPRLAGVSTDTQYF. The CDR3, as DNA: TGTGCCAGCAGCCCGCGACTAGCGGGCGTTAGCACAGATACGCAGTATTTT.

V and J are TRBV15 and TRBJ2-3; 7 bases are a match to TRBD2. This CDR3 spans 14 amino acids. Trimming at V came to 0 bases and at J to 6 bases, leaving 3 bases not matched to a gene. Germline lookup yields CDR1 LNHNV and CDR2 YYDKDF (reference sequence). DNA for the CDR3: TGTGCCACCAGCAGAGATCAACTAGCGGATACGCAGTATTTT. This codes for CATSRDQLADTQYF.

The chain joins TRBV4-3 to TRBJ2-1; 9 nucleotides match TRBD2. Germline V gene data show CDR1 as LGHNA and CDR2 as YSLEER. The CDR3 length is 18 residues. Unmatched junction bases numbered 15, after V lost 0 bases and J lost 9 bases. The CDR3 sequence: CASSQDTIHRGGAGEQFF. CDR3 DNA: TGCGCCAGCAGCCAAGATACAATCCATCGCGGGGGGGCTGGTGAGCAGTTCTTC.

This clonotype was recorded at least ten times. The J gene is TRBJ2-7, the V gene TRBV29-1; 8 nucleotides line up with TRBD2. Trimming cost V 6 bases and J 0 bases; bases outside gene matches: 7. Germline V CDR1 and CDR2: SQVTM, ANQGSEA. The length of the CDR3 is 14 residues. This CDR3 is CSVLSGGFSYEQYF. The CDR3 nucleotides read TGCAGCGTGCTAAGCGGGGGATTCTCCTACGAGCAGTACTTC.

The chain has TRBV5-1 and TRBJ1-2; possible D gene TRBD1, 6 bases. V gave up 4 bases and J gave up 4 bases, with 17 bases separating them. CDR3 length: 15 residues. The germline CDR1 and CDR2 sequences are SGHRS and YFSETQ. DNA for the CDR3: TGCGCCAGCAGCCCGGGGACAAGGGATACCTATGGCTACACCTTC. It is translated as CASSPGTRDTYGYTF.

The chain carries TRBV18 and TRBJ1-1, with a tentative D call TRBD1 (6 bases). The CDR3 covers 14 residues. Germline assignment: CDR1 KGHSH and CDR2 LQKENI. V was shortened by 4 bases and J by 0 bases, with 9 bases between the two germline ends. This CDR3 reads CASSRGQMNTEAFF. CDR3 DNA sequence: TGTGCCAGCTCACGCGGACAGATGAACACTGAAGCTTTCTTT.